A single sample gave rise to the 14 T cell receptor beta chains below, sequenced in a study of T-cell reconstitution after alpha-beta-depleted transplantation in children. Library preparation (for TCRbeta) was performed with unique molecular identifiers. MiXCR, applied by TCRdb to the PCR reads, yields one record per CDR3 protein. The sample records 550,000 to 800,000 distinct CDR3 sequences, under 15% being singletons. Specimen: PBMCs, collected before TCRalphabeta/CD19-depleted stem cell transplant. Receptors were obtained from a girl aged 2 to 9 with congenital amegakaryocytic thrombocytopenia, due to receive a stem cell transplant.

The genes are TRBV12-3 or TRBV12-4 and TRBJ2-1; possibly TRBD1 or TRBD2 for D (5 bases each). The CDR3 length is 16 residues. The V gene lost 5 bases and the J gene lost 2 bases, with 16 bases spanning the gap. The CDR3 is CASSPGTGGPYNEQFF. The CDR3 DNA is TGTGCCAGCAGTCCCGGTACTGGGGGACCCTACAATGAGCAGTTCTTC.

This clonotype has a count of ten or more. V usage is TRBV20-1 and J usage is TRBJ2-2; D is undetermined. Trimming took 6 bases from V and 0 from J, leaving 14 bases between them. There are 15 residues in the CDR3. Germline V gene sequence: CDR1 DFQATT, CDR2 SNEGSKA (reference sequence). The CDR3 spells CSASGLYANTGELFF. The CDR3 nucleotides read TGCAGTGCGAGTGGTCTATACGCGAACACCGGGGAGCTGTTTTTT.

This clonotype was picked up a small number of times. The chain links TRBV20-1 to TRBJ1-2, with TRBD1 as a possible D gene (5 bases). Trimming stripped 6 bases from V and 0 bases from J, with 20 bases between. The CDR3 is made up of 16 amino acids. Germline V gene data show CDR1 as DFQATT and CDR2 as SNEGSKA (reference sequence). The chain's CDR3 is CSATTPSRQPNYGYTF. In DNA form, the CDR3 reads TGCAGTGCAACCACCCCTTCTCGACAGCCTAACTATGGCTACACCTTC.

This clonotype has just a few counts. The chain is built from TRBV11-2 and TRBJ2-7; D may be TRBD1 (6 bases). The V gene's germline CDR1 is SGHAT and CDR2 FQNNGV. The CDR3 extends over 13 amino acids. V was shortened by 4 bases and J by 4 bases, with 11 bases between the two germline ends. The CDR3 DNA follows: TGTGCCAGCAGCTGGGGACACTCTTACGAGCAGTACTTC. Translated, it gives CASSWGHSYEQYF.

At least ten counts were recorded for this clonotype. This rearrangement joins TRBV12-3 or TRBV12-4 to TRBJ2-1; 11 nucleotides match TRBD2. Unmatched junction bases numbered 8, after V lost 6 bases and J lost 4 bases. This CDR3 has 16 amino acids. CDR3 protein: CASRSPGLADYNEQFF. CDR3 nucleotide sequence: TGTGCCAGCAGATCACCGGGACTAGCGGATTACAATGAGCAGTTCTTC.

Notes on this clonotype: The junction departs from the called germline gene at one end, perhaps through a read error. V gene TRBV7-8 combines with J gene TRBJ2-3; tentative D call: TRBD1 (6 bases). The CDR3 is made up of 13 amino acids. Germline V gene sequence: CDR1 SGHVS, CDR2 FQNEAQ. CDR3 DNA sequence: TGTGCCAGCAGCTTAGTAAGGACAGATACGCAGTCTTTT. It specifies CASSLVRTDTQSF.

The chain has TRBV20-1 and TRBJ2-1; the D gene is possibly TRBD2 (5 bases). Germline V gives CDR1 DFQATT, CDR2 SNEGSKA (reference sequence). The CDR3 spans 12 residues. Trimming stripped 0 bases from V and 9 bases from J, with 9 bases between. The CDR3 reads CSARDGRSEQFF. The CDR3 DNA follows: TGCAGTGCTAGAGATGGGAGAAGTGAGCAGTTCTTC.

The gene calls are TRBV20-1 and TRBJ1-1, with no clear D. Germline lookup yields CDR1 DFQATT and CDR2 SNEGSKA (reference sequence). The CDR3 is 12 residues long. With 4 bases removed from V and 4 bases from J, the gap between germline ends came to 10 bases. The CDR3 is CSAKTWSTEAFF. The CDR3 bases are TGCAGTGCTAAAACCTGGAGCACTGAAGCTTTCTTT.

This clonotype was seen ten or more times. J is TRBJ2-2 and V is TRBV12-3 or TRBV12-4; 10 bases match TRBD2. The CDR3 has 15 amino acids. Trimming removed 6 bases from V and 4 bases from J; junction bases left unmatched: 5. The DNA of the CDR3 is TGTGCCAGCAGCCCGGGACTAGCGCGCACCGGGGAGCTGTTTTTT. Amino acid sequence: CASSPGLARTGELFF.

This clonotype was counted many times. The chain has TRBV20-1 and TRBJ1-1; possible D gene TRBD1, 5 bases. CDR1 and CDR2 from the germline V gene are DFQATT and SNEGSKA (reference sequence). Trimming shortened V by 3 bases and J by 9 bases, and 14 bases separated the two germline ends. CDR3 length equals 12 residues. CDR3 region: CSASGMGQKAFF. The CDR3 nucleotides are TGCAGTGCTAGTGGGATGGGGCAGAAAGCTTTCTTT.

This clonotype was picked up many times. V and J are TRBV11-2 and TRBJ2-3; D not resolved. The CDR3 contains 14 residues. Trimming cost V 3 bases and J 1 base, with 8 bases left between them. CDR1 is SGHAT and CDR2 is FQNNGV in the germline V gene. CDR3 sequence reads: CASSFLVGTDTQYF. CDR3 coding DNA: TGTGCCAGCAGCTTTCTGGTCGGCACAGATACGCAGTATTTT.

The CDR3 sequence is CASSPGGSTDTQYF. As DNA, the CDR3 is TGTGCCAGCAGTCCAGGGGGAAGCACAGATACGCAGTATTTT. This sequence joins TRBV7-9 and TRBJ2-3, with TRBD1 matching over 7 bases. Germline V gives CDR1 SEHNR, CDR2 FQNEAQ (reference sequence). The CDR3 length is 14 residues. After removal of 6 bases from V and 0 bases from J, the junction contained 3 bases not matched to a gene.

This clonotype showed up just a few times. The V and J genes are TRBV6-5 and TRBJ2-1, with D hard to call. The CDR3 is 12 residues long. V lost 3 bases and J lost 7, with 7 bases in between. Germline V gene data show CDR1 as MNHEY and CDR2 as SVGAGI. The DNA of the CDR3 is TGTGCCAGCAGTTATGATGGGAATGAGCAGTTCTTC. Translating gives CASSYDGNEQFF.

Ten or more counts support this clonotype. The chain recombines TRBV20-1 with TRBJ2-3; D might be TRBD2 (6 bases). Germline values: CDR1 DFQATT, CDR2 SNEGSKA (reference sequence). CDR3 length equals 14 residues. Trimming removed 3 bases from V and 2 bases from J, with 12 bases in between. The DNA for the CDR3 is TGCAGTGCTAGTGCAGGAGGGAACACAGATACGCAGTATTTT. Translated: CSASAGGNTDTQYF.